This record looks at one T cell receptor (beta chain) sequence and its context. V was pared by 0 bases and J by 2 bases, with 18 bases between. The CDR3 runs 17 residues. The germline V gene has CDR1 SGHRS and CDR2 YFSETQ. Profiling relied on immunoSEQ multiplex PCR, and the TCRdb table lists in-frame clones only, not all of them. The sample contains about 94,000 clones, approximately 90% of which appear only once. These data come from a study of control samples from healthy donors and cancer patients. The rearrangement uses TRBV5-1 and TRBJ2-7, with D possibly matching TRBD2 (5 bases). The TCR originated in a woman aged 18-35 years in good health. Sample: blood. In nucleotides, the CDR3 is TGCGCCAGCAGCTTGGGGGCTGCGACTATCAGAACCTACGAGCAGTACTTC. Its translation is CASSLGAATIRTYEQYF. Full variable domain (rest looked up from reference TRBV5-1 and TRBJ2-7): KAGVTQTPRYLIKTRGQQVTLSCSPISGHRSVSWYQQTPGQGLQFLFEYFSETQRNKGNFPGRFSGRQFSNSRSEMNVSTLELGDSALYLCASSLGAATIRTYEQYFGPGTRLTVT.